The 26 T cell receptor beta chains reported below all come from one sample, sequenced in a study of regulatory T cells in long-lasting Graves disease. As to time point: persistent/refractory GD, antithyroid drugs over 5 years with positive TRAb. PBMC-extracted RNA yielded the TCR library. Construction of TCR beta libraries relied on iRepertoire HTBI primers and on Arm-PCR targeting CDR3 regions. TCRdb re-called the multiplex PCR reads through MiXCR, storing one row per CDR3 protein. Of 430,000 or so distinct CDR3 sequences in the sample, around 20% are singletons; the top ten hold 14%. The source material was peripheral blood mononuclear cells (PBMCs), sampled when the disease was refractory, from a patient treated with antithyroid drugs. The source of these receptors is a female donor with Graves disease.

This clonotype was seen only a few times. This chain uses TRBV7-9 with TRBJ2-1, with 16 bases lining up with TRBD2. The junction had 10 bases not matched to a gene; V was cut back by 5 bases and J by 0 bases. CDR1 and CDR2 (germline): SEHNR, FQNEAQ (reference sequence). There are 20 residues in the CDR3. CDR3 bases: TGTGCCAGCAGCCCCAGCGGGACTAGCGGGAGGGAAAGCTCCTACAATGAGCAGTTCTTC. Residues: CASSPSGTSGRESSYNEQFF.

As for this clonotype: A junction end diverges from the germline sequence, so it may reflect a read error. The J gene is TRBJ2-7, the V gene TRBV28, with 13 bases aligning to TRBD2. This CDR3 has 16 residues. CDR1 and CDR2 (germline): MDHEN, SYDVKM. The CDR3 is CVSSLARTSGSYEQYF. The DNA for the CDR3 is TGTGTCAGCAGTTTGGCAAGGACTAGCGGGAGTTACGAGCAGTACTTC.

The CDR3 is CASSMGQEFSGANVLTF. CDR3 DNA: TGTGCCAGTAGTATGGGGCAGGAATTCTCTGGGGCCAACGTCCTGACTTTC. The rearrangement uses TRBV19 and TRBJ2-6, with D tentatively TRBD1 (5 bases). The CDR3 spans 17 residues. Germline CDR1 and CDR2: LNHDA and SQIVND (reference sequence). V gave up 3 bases and J gave up 0 bases, with 12 bases separating them.

There are many counts of this clonotype. DNA of the CDR3: TGTGCCAGCAGACCTTCCGGGGGCGAGCAGTACTTC. This sequence encodes CASRPSGGEQYF. The J gene is TRBJ2-7, the V gene TRBV6-1; tentative D call: TRBD2 (6 bases). The CDR3 has 12 amino acids. The germline V gene encodes CDR1 MNHNS and CDR2 SASEGT. V lost 6 bases and J 6 bases, leaving 12 bases between the germline ends.

The table lists this clonotype with many counts. The V gene is TRBV7-3, the J gene TRBJ1-4, with D hard to call. Per germline, CDR1 SGHTA and CDR2 FQGTGA. Trimming shortened V by 1 base and J by 8 bases, and 11 bases separated the two germline ends. CDR3 length: 14 amino acids. The CDR3 spells CASSLNSKREKLFF. CDR3 coding DNA: TGTGCCAGCAGCTTAAACAGTAAGAGGGAAAAACTGTTTTTT. The whole variable domain, filled in from reference TRBV7-3 and TRBJ1-4, reads GAGVSQTPSNKVTEKGKYVELRCDPISGHTALYWYRQSLGQGPEFLIYFQGTGAADDSGLPNDRFFAVRPEGSVSTLKIQRTERGDSAVYLCASSLNSKREKLFFGSGTQLSVL.

This clonotype was seen only a few times. The chain is built from TRBV13 and TRBJ2-7; D is perhaps TRBD1 (6 bases). Germline CDR1 reads PRHDT; CDR2 reads FYEKMQ (reference sequence). The V end was cut by 0 bases, the J end by 6 bases, with 12 bases between. This CDR3 is 14 amino acids long. The DNA for the CDR3 is TGTGCCAGCAGCTTAGGAGTAGGGGGTCGCGAGCAGTACTTC. Protein sequence: CASSLGVGGREQYF.

In this sample, this clonotype turned up a few times. The rearrangement uses TRBV15 and TRBJ2-5, with 7 bases fitting TRBD1. CDR3 length equals 16 residues. Looked up from germline, CDR1 is LNHNV and CDR2 is YYDKDF (reference sequence). Germline trimming cut 5 bases from V and 5 bases from J; bases unmatched to any gene: 14. The CDR3 protein is CATSGRYRGLGETQYF. The CDR3 DNA is TGTGCCACCAGCGGCCGCTACAGGGGATTAGGGGAGACCCAGTACTTC. The full variable domain, with the rest looked up from reference TRBV15 and TRBJ2-5, is DAMVIQNPRYQVTQFGKPVTLSCSQTLNHNVMYWYQQKSSQAPKLLFHYYDKDFNNEADTPDNFQSRRPNTSFCFLDIRSPGLGDTAMYLCATSGRYRGLGETQYFGPGTRLLVL.

This clonotype was recorded many times. The chain couples TRBV6-2 or TRBV6-3 to TRBJ1-6; TRBD1 matches 8 bases. Germline values: CDR1 MNHEY, CDR2 SVGEGT. Trimming removed 0 bases from V and 6 bases from J; junction bases left unmatched: 4. There are 16 residues in the CDR3. CDR3 residues: CASSYSGTGSNSPLHF. CDR3 coding DNA: TGTGCCAGCAGTTACTCCGGGACAGGATCTAATTCACCCCTCCACTTT.

Concerning this clonotype: A clone one base away is much larger, so this may be a read error. The rearrangement uses TRBV27 and TRBJ2-2; TRBD2 matches 15 bases. Germline V gene sequence: CDR1 MNHEY, CDR2 SMNVEV (reference sequence). V lost 3 bases, J lost 6 bases, and 8 bases stayed unmatched. CDR3 size: 18 residues. The CDR3, as DNA: TGTGCCAGCAGTTTCCGGACTGGACTAGCGGGAGGGCCCGGGGAGCTGTTTTTT. The encoded protein is CASSFRTGLAGGPGELFF.

V and J are TRBV3-1 and TRBJ1-2; D gene unclear. The CDR3 sequence is 13 residues long. Deletions cut 4 bases from V and 7 bases from J, with 13 bases between. The germline V gene encodes CDR1 LGHDT and CDR2 YNNKEL (reference sequence). CDR3 nucleotides: TGTGCCAGCAGCCTCAAACCGGGTGGTGGCTACACCTTC. Encoded protein: CASSLKPGGGYTF.

This clonotype was counted at least ten times. The V gene is TRBV12-3 or TRBV12-4, the J gene TRBJ2-5; D is possibly TRBD1 or TRBD2 (5 bases each). The length of the CDR3 is 15 residues. Trimming took 1 base from V and 5 from J, leaving 14 bases between them. The CDR3 sequence: CASSLEVGTGETQYF. The CDR3, as DNA: TGTGCCAGCAGTTTAGAGGTAGGGACGGGCGAGACCCAGTACTTC.

This clonotype appeared many times. J is TRBJ2-2 and V is TRBV6-5, with TRBD1 as a possible D gene (6 bases). The ends were cut back, 6 bases at V and 3 bases at J, with 14 bases in the middle. Germline CDR1 and CDR2: MNHEY and SVGAGI. The CDR3 contains 15 residues. CDR3 DNA: TGTGCCAGCAGATACGACAGGTTATACACCGGGGAGCTGTTTTTT. Translating it yields CASRYDRLYTGELFF.

The chain employs TRBV19 and TRBJ1-3; D is possibly TRBD1 (6 bases). In germline, CDR1 is LNHDA, CDR2 SQIVND (reference sequence). V was cut by 5 bases and J by 0 bases, with 17 bases left in between. The CDR3 length is 17 residues. CDR3 protein: CASSPRTAGISGNTIYF. As DNA, the CDR3 is TGTGCCAGTAGTCCGAGGACAGCGGGCATCTCTGGAAACACCATATATTTT.

This chain uses TRBV4-1 with TRBJ2-2; 10 bases line up with TRBD2. Losses at the gene ends were 4 bases for V and 4 bases for J; bases not matched to a gene: 9. CDR3 length equals 17 residues. The V gene's germline CDR1 is MGHRA and CDR2 YSYEKL. The CDR3 DNA follows: TGCGCCAGCAGCCCCAACGAGAGGACTAGCGGCACCGGGGAGCTGTTTTTT. Translated, it gives CASSPNERTSGTGELFF.

There are many counts of this clonotype. The chain couples TRBV13 to TRBJ2-5, with 7 nucleotides matching TRBD2. Germline-derived CDR1 and CDR2 are PRHDT and FYEKMQ (reference sequence). The CDR3 runs 16 residues. The trim removed 5 bases at V and 3 bases at J, leaving 12 bases unmatched. The CDR3 protein is CASSLNSGTIKETQYF. CDR3 DNA: TGTGCCAGCAGCCTGAACTCCGGGACTATTAAAGAGACCCAGTACTTC.

The chain employs TRBV5-1 and TRBJ2-7; 9 bases align to TRBD2. This CDR3 has 15 residues. Germline CDR1 reads SGHRS; CDR2 reads YFSETQ. Unmatched junction bases numbered 7, after V lost 3 bases and J lost 3 bases. DNA of the CDR3: TGCGCCAGCAGCTCATTAGCGGGAGAGAGCTACGAGCAGTACTTC. Its translation: CASSSLAGESYEQYF.

In its sample, this clonotype was seen many times. The chain employs TRBV12-3 or TRBV12-4 and TRBJ2-6; D unclear. The CDR3 is made up of 13 amino acids. CDR3 region: CASGGTRANVLTF. In nucleotides, the CDR3 is TGTGCGAGTGGCGGCACAAGGGCCAACGTCCTGACTTTC.

J is TRBJ1-2 and V is TRBV28; the D gene is possibly TRBD1 (5 bases). The V gene lost 5 bases and the J gene lost 4 bases, with 14 bases spanning the gap. The germline gives CDR1 MDHEN, CDR2 SYDVKM. The CDR3 totals 14 residues. The CDR3 region has the DNA TGTGCCAGCAGTCAACCGGGGCCCCTCTATGGCTACACCTTC. It yields the protein CASSQPGPLYGYTF.

A few counts support this clonotype. The chain recombines TRBV5-1 with TRBJ2-7; 7 bases align to TRBD2. J lost 7 bases, V lost 0 bases, and 13 bases had no gene match. Germline CDR1 SGHRS, CDR2 YFSETQ. This CDR3 has 16 amino acids. CDR3 DNA sequence: TGCGCCAGCAGCTTGGTTGAGGGAGGGCCCTCGGGAGAGCAGTACTTC. Its translation is CASSLVEGGPSGEQYF. Together with reference TRBV5-1 and TRBJ2-7, the CDR3 gives the full variable domain: KAGVTQTPRYLIKTRGQQVTLSCSPISGHRSVSWYQQTPGQGLQFLFEYFSETQRNKGNFPGRFSGRQFSNSRSEMNVSTLELGDSALYLCASSLVEGGPSGEQYFGPGTRLTVT.

The J gene is TRBJ2-7, the V gene TRBV5-5, with 8 positions matching TRBD2. The length of the CDR3 is 15 residues. Germline lookup yields CDR1 SGHKS and CDR2 YYEKEE (reference sequence). J was trimmed by 3 bases and V by 5 bases; bases with no gene match: 10. CDR3 nucleotides: TGTGCCAGCAGGCAGACTAGCGTACGCAGCTACGAGCAGTACTTC. Its protein is CASRQTSVRSYEQYF.

The V call is TRBV7-9, the J call TRBJ2-1, with TRBD2 matching 7 bases. In germline, CDR1 is SEHNR, CDR2 FQNEAQ (reference sequence). The CDR3 totals 15 residues. V lost 7 bases to trimming and J lost 6 bases; unmatched junction nucleotides: 12. The CDR3 sequence: CASTIAGPIGNEQFF. The CDR3 DNA sequence: TGTGCCAGCACCATAGCGGGTCCGATAGGCAATGAGCAGTTCTTC.

This clonotype has a handful of counts. The V call is TRBV5-1, the J call TRBJ1-1; D unclear. Per germline, CDR1 SGHRS and CDR2 YFSETQ. Deletions cut 4 bases from V and 1 base from J, with 20 bases between. This CDR3 comprises 17 residues. CDR3 loop: CASSDKPGRQKNTEAFF. CDR3 in DNA: TGCGCCAGCAGCGATAAACCCGGGCGGCAGAAGAACACTGAAGCTTTCTTT.

This rearrangement joins TRBV2 to TRBJ2-1; TRBD2 might be the D (5 bases). Germline CDR1 SNHLY, CDR2 FYNNEI. V gave up 6 bases and J gave up 0 bases, with 12 bases separating them. The CDR3 sequence is 15 residues long. As DNA, the CDR3 is TGTGCCAGCAGAGTGGGGAGATCCTCCTACAATGAGCAGTTCTTC. Translation: CASRVGRSSYNEQFF.

On this clonotype itself: One end of the junction is discordant with germline, which a read error may explain. J is TRBJ1-1 and V is TRBV7-9, with D possibly matching TRBD1 (5 bases). The CDR3 contains 17 residues. Germline loops: CDR1 SEHNR, CDR2 FQNEAQ (reference sequence). CDR3 sequence reads: CASSFPGLSPMNTEASF. The CDR3 nucleotides read TGTGCCAGCAGCTTCCCGGGACTCAGCCCGATGAACACTGAAGCTTCCTTT. Combining the CDR3 with reference TRBV7-9 and TRBJ1-1 gives the whole variable domain DTGVSQNPRHKITKRGQNVTFRCDPISEHNRLYWYRQTLGQGPEFLTYFQNEAQLEKSRLLSDRFSAERPKGSFSTLEIQRTEQGDSAMYLCASSFPGLSPMNTEASFGQGTRLTVV.

In this sample, this clonotype turned up a few times. V usage is TRBV9 and J usage is TRBJ1-4; D not certain. V gave up 3 bases and J gave up 0 bases, with 9 bases separating them. Germline V gene lookup returns CDR1 SGDLS and CDR2 YYNGEE. The CDR3 consists of 15 residues. CDR3 sequence: CASSGTGTTNEKLFF. Written as DNA, the CDR3 is TGTGCCAGCAGCGGTACCGGGACAACTAATGAAAAACTGTTTTTT.

This clonotype was observed a few times. The CDR3 spells CARATGTHSYEQYF. The CDR3 coding sequence is TGTGCCAGGGCTACCGGGACACATTCCTACGAGCAGTACTTC. This rearrangement joins TRBV11-3 to TRBJ2-7, with D possibly being TRBD1 (6 bases). V dropped 9 bases and J dropped 1 base, with 16 bases sitting between them. Germline values: CDR1 SGHNT, CDR2 YENEEA. The length of the CDR3 is 14 residues.